Following are 3 T cell receptor beta chains from one sample sequenced in a study of identical twins. Each CDR3 protein gets one entry after TCRdb re-called the 5' RACE reads with MiXCR. The sample shows about 480,000 distinct CDR3 sequences, 11% to 15% of them seen only once. The sample was also reused in another study, on yellow fever vaccine responses in identical twins.

Source material: CD4+ T cells sorted from blood. The origin of the receptors is a woman between 18 and 29 years old in good health.

This clonotype was seen only a few times. The chain employs TRBV12-3 or TRBV12-4 and TRBJ2-2; the D is unclear. V lost 6 bases, J lost 5 bases, and 1 base lay in between. The CDR3 loop spans 10 amino acids. The CDR3 region has the DNA TGTGCCAGCAGGACCGGGGAGCTGTTTTTT. Residues: CASRTGELFF.

The sample holds a few counts of this clonotype. The V gene is TRBV5-6, the J gene TRBJ2-1, with D perhaps TRBD1 (5 bases). The CDR3 sequence is 14 residues long. The V and J ends lost 1 base and 5 bases respectively, with 10 bases between them. The germline V gene has CDR1 SGHDT and CDR2 YYEEEE. The CDR3 DNA reads TGTGCCAGCAGCTTGTTAGGGGCGCACAATGAGCAGTTCTTC. The encoded protein is CASSLLGAHNEQFF.

The chain employs TRBV20-1 and TRBJ2-3; tentatively, D is TRBD1 (6 bases). The CDR3 is 14 amino acids. With 4 bases removed from V and 8 bases from J, the gap between germline ends came to 19 bases. Germline lookup yields CDR1 DFQATT and CDR2 SNEGSKA (reference sequence). The CDR3 loop is CSATSRGSLGTQYF. Written as DNA, the CDR3 is TGCAGTGCTACATCAAGGGGGAGCTTAGGTACGCAGTATTTT.